The 13 T cell receptor beta chains reported below all come from one sample, sequenced in a study of identical twins. TCRdb re-called the 5' RACE reads with MiXCR, one entry per CDR3 protein. The profile covers about 790,000 distinct CDR3 sequences, with roughly 20% appearing a single time and over 10% taken by the ten largest. These same data were also listed under a study on T cells expressing NK-cell markers.

The sequenced sample was PBMCs. The receptors originated from a woman aged 18-29 years in good health.

This clonotype was detected only a few times. This rearrangement joins TRBV5-1 to TRBJ2-7; no clear D gene. This CDR3 contains 12 residues. Trimming removed 4 bases from V and 3 bases from J, with 8 bases in between. Looked up from germline, CDR1 is SGHRS and CDR2 is YFSETQ. The CDR3 is CASSRIGYEQYF. For the CDR3, the DNA is TGCGCCAGCAGCCGCATTGGCTACGAGCAGTACTTC.

V and J are TRBV5-1 and TRBJ2-5, with D possibly matching TRBD2 (6 bases). V shed 5 bases and J shed 2 bases, with 13 bases lying between them. Germline-derived CDR1 and CDR2 are SGHRS and YFSETQ. The length of the CDR3 is 14 residues. The CDR3 protein is CASRRQGGQETQYF. The DNA of the CDR3 is TGCGCCAGCAGAAGGCAGGGAGGACAAGAGACCCAGTACTTC.

The chain employs TRBV7-2 and TRBJ2-7; maybe TRBD2 (6 bases). The CDR3 consists of 16 residues. In germline, CDR1 is SGHTA, CDR2 FQGNSA. Trimming cost V 1 base and J 1 base, with 14 bases left between them. The CDR3 bases are TGTGCCAGCAGCTTAGACGGCGGGGAGACATCCTACGAGCAGTACTTC. It specifies CASSLDGGETSYEQYF.

This clonotype was detected many times. The V gene is TRBV9, the J gene TRBJ2-1; 12 bases align to TRBD2. Germline-derived CDR1 and CDR2 are SGDLS and YYNGEE. The CDR3 has 16 residues. The V and J ends lost 4 bases and 6 bases, in that order; junction bases with no gene match: 8. CDR3 DNA sequence: TGTGCCAGCAGCCCAATGGGGACTAGCGGGCGCAATGAGCAGTTCTTC. It is translated as CASSPMGTSGRNEQFF. Together with reference TRBV9 and TRBJ2-1, the CDR3 gives the full variable domain: DSGVTQTPKHLITATGQRVTLRCSPRSGDLSVYWYQQSLDQGLQFLIQYYNGEERAKGNILERFSAQQFPDLHSELNLSSLELGDSALYFCASSPMGTSGRNEQFFGPGTRLTVL.

This clonotype was detected a few times. This chain links TRBV7-3 with TRBJ2-5, with D tentatively TRBD1 (6 bases). This CDR3 is 14 amino acids long. V was pared by 6 bases and J by 8 bases, with 19 bases between. Germline V gene sequence: CDR1 SGHTA, CDR2 FQGTGA. The CDR3 DNA sequence: TGTGCCAGCAGTCAAGTTGGGGGCGGCGGCACCCAGTACTTC. Amino acid sequence: CASSQVGGGGTQYF.

The CDR3 DNA reads as TGCAGTGCTACCCGGGGGGGTGTCAATGAGCAGTTCTTC. It specifies CSATRGGVNEQFF. The rearrangement uses TRBV20-1 and TRBJ2-1; 8 bases align to TRBD2. The CDR3 is 13 residues long. Germline V CDR1 and CDR2: DFQATT, SNEGSKA (reference sequence). V gave up 4 bases and J gave up 6 bases; unmatched junction bases: 5.

This clonotype was seen more than once but under ten times. One end of the junction does not line up with germline, which may come from a read error. The chain combines TRBV12-3 or TRBV12-4 with TRBJ2-5, with a tentative D call TRBD1 (6 bases). The CDR3 has 11 amino acids. The CDR3 reads CASRYRDTLNF. The CDR3 nucleotides are TGTGCCAGCAGGTACCGGGACACCCTAAACTTC.

The chain links TRBV7-2 to TRBJ2-7; 9 bases are a match to TRBD2. CDR3 size: 16 residues. The V gene end was trimmed by 0 bases and the J gene end by 3 bases; junction bases not matched to a gene: 6. Germline V lookup: CDR1 SGHTA, CDR2 FQGNSA. The CDR3 nucleotides read TGTGCCAGCAGCTTAGCCTCTGTGCGGGAGGGCTACGAGCAGTACTTC. Its translation is CASSLASVREGYEQYF.

This clonotype appeared many times. V is TRBV2 and J is TRBJ2-3, with 7 bases fitting TRBD2. Per the germline V gene, CDR1 is SNHLY and CDR2 is FYNNEI. The CDR3 spans 14 residues. V lost 2 bases, J lost 3 bases, and 2 bases stayed unmatched. Here the CDR3 DNA reads TGTGCCAGCAGTGAACTAGCGGTAACAGATACGCAGTATTTT. Translation gives CASSELAVTDTQYF.

This clonotype was counted between two and nine times. At one boundary the junction diverges from the germline segment, which might be a read error. The chain uses TRBV2 and TRBJ2-1; TRBD2 agrees at 12 bases. The CDR3 is 19 residues long. Germline lookup yields CDR1 SNHLY and CDR2 FYNNEI. This chain's CDR3 is CACRRPTSGGHSSYNEQFF. CDR3 nucleotide sequence: TGTGCCTGCAGGCGCCCGACTAGCGGGGGACACAGCTCCTACAATGAGCAGTTCTTC.

This clonotype was recorded a few times. Mismatch with germline at one junction end may stem from a read error. The gene calls are TRBV4-1 and TRBJ2-3, with TRBD2 matching over 13 bases. Looked up from germline, CDR1 is MGHRA and CDR2 is YSYEKL. The CDR3 is 17 amino acids. The CDR3 protein is CASRHGGLAGVADTQYF. In DNA, the CDR3 is TGCGCCAGCCGCCATGGAGGACTAGCGGGAGTTGCAGATACGCAGTATTTT.

The chain carries TRBV2 and TRBJ2-1; no firm D call. This CDR3 comprises 11 residues. Germline V gene sequence: CDR1 SNHLY, CDR2 FYNNEI. The ends were cut back, 6 bases at V and 9 bases at J, with 9 bases in the middle. The CDR3 sequence is CASRPRGEQFF. The DNA of the CDR3 is TGTGCCAGCAGGCCTAGAGGTGAGCAGTTCTTC.

This sequence joins TRBV12-3 or TRBV12-4 and TRBJ2-1, with TRBD1 identical over 9 bases. This CDR3 has 17 residues. The J segment lost 3 bases and the V segment lost 5 bases, leaving 11 bases of the junction unmatched. CDR3 amino acids: CASSTPQGQGFYNEQFF. The CDR3 DNA reads as TGTGCCAGCAGTACTCCCCAGGGACAGGGATTCTACAATGAGCAGTTCTTC.